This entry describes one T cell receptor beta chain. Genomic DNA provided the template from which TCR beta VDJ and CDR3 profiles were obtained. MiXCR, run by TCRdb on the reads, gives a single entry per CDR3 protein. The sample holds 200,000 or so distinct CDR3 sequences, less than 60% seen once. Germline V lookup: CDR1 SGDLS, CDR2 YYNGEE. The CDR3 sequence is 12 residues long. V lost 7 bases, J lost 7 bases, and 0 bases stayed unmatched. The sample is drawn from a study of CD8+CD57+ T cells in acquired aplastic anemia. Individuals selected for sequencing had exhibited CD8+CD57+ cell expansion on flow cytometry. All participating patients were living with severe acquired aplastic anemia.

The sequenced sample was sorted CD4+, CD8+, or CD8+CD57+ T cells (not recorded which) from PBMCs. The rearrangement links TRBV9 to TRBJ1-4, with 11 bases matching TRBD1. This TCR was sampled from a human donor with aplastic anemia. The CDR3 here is CASGTGGEKLFF. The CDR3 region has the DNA TGTGCCAGCGGGACAGGGGGTGAAAAACTGTTTTTT.